This T cell receptor (beta chain) appears in the sequencing data of a study of cytomegalovirus exposure and HLA in healthy donors. Across the whole study: Samples from HLA-typed donors yielded approximately 88 million unique TCRs in an early data release. Study-wide findings and caveats: Whilst most TCR sequences proved rare, a subset of public TCRs occurred across many donors. In vitro work confirmed that a few CMV-associated chains recognize CMV antigens.

The study ran its PCR with 60 Vbeta and 13 Jbeta primers. Only in-frame clones appear in the TCRdb table, and some are missing; sequencing was by immunoSEQ multiplex PCR. The sample shows about 130,000 clones, approximately 17% of them seen only once. On this clone: Its cognate antigen is unknown.

Germline CDR1 is MDHEN and CDR2 is SYDVKM. This CDR3 contains 15 residues. V gave up 6 bases and J gave up 6 bases; unmatched junction bases: 9. The gene calls are TRBV28 and TRBJ1-3, with 9 positions matching TRBD1. This receptor was identified in a female donor in good health and CMV-seropositive. The material sequenced was PBMCs. CDR3 loop: CASRSGTGRSNTIYF. For the CDR3, the DNA is TGTGCCAGCAGATCCGGGACAGGGAGGTCAAACACCATATATTTT.